Listed below are T cell receptor beta chains from one sample, sequenced in a study of identical twins. One entry per CDR3 protein, called by TCRdb with MiXCR from the 5' RACE reads. The data show around 230,000 distinct CDR3 sequences, with around a tenth seen just once and 4.5% to 5.5% held by the top ten. The sequenced sample was memory (CD45RO+) T cells sorted from blood. The receptors derive from a woman under 30 in good health. Both conserved end residues are part of each CDR3. Each record gives: D gene, V gene, J gene, CDR3 length, clone size, CDR3 DNA, CDR3 protein. The D gene is left open where the match is weak. Some rows have no size entry. The others give once, few or many, or a class for an expanded clone.

D gene: -
V gene: TRBV20-1
J gene: TRBJ1-1
CDR3 length: 14
clone size: -
CDR3 DNA: TGCAGTGCTAGAGTACAGGGTGTGGGCACTGAAGCTTTCTTT
CDR3 protein: CSARVQGVGTEAFF

D gene: TRBD2
V gene: TRBV27
J gene: TRBJ2-3
CDR3 length: 16
clone size: few
CDR3 DNA: TGTGCCAGCAGCTCGGGACTAGCGGGATACACAGATACGCAGTATTTT
CDR3 protein: CASSSGLAGYTDTQYF

D gene: -
V gene: TRBV12-3/TRBV12-4
J gene: TRBJ1-4
CDR3 length: 14
clone size: many
CDR3 DNA: TGTGCCAGCAGTATCTCGGGAAATAATGAAAAACTGTTTTTT
CDR3 protein: CASSISGNNEKLFF

D gene: -
V gene: TRBV20-1
J gene: TRBJ2-1
CDR3 length: 12
clone size: -
CDR3 DNA: TGCAGTGCTAGTCGTGAATACAATGAGCAGTTCTTC
CDR3 protein: CSASREYNEQFF

D gene: -
V gene: TRBV10-2
J gene: TRBJ2-5
CDR3 length: 13
clone size: few
CDR3 DNA: TGCGCCAGCAGTGAGTCGGGCGGGGGCACCCAGTACTTC
CDR3 protein: CASSESGGGTQYF

D gene: TRBD2
V gene: TRBV20-1
J gene: TRBJ2-3
CDR3 length: 12
clone size: -
CDR3 DNA: TGCAGTGGAACGGGAGGAACAGATACGCAGTATTTT
CDR3 protein: CSGTGGTDTQYF

D gene: TRBD1
V gene: TRBV25-1
J gene: TRBJ1-2
CDR3 length: 14
clone size: few
CDR3 DNA: TGTGCCAGCGGGACAGACCCCCACTATGAGGGCTACACCTTC
CDR3 protein: CASGTDPHYEGYTF

D gene: TRBD1
V gene: TRBV27
J gene: TRBJ2-6
CDR3 length: 18
clone size: few
CDR3 DNA: TGTGCCAGCAGTCTACTTGGGACAGGGGCCCCCGGGGCCAACGTCCTGACTTTC
CDR3 protein: CASSLLGTGAPGANVLTF

D gene: TRBD1
V gene: TRBV20-1
J gene: TRBJ2-7
CDR3 length: 13
clone size: -
CDR3 DNA: TGCAGTGCTTCCGGGACAGGGTCCCACGAGCAGTACTTC
CDR3 protein: CSASGTGSHEQYF

D gene: -
V gene: TRBV28
J gene: TRBJ2-3
CDR3 length: 12
clone size: -
CDR3 DNA: TGTGCCAGCAGTTGGGACTCCAATGTGGTGTATTTT
CDR3 protein: CASSWDSNVVYF

D gene: -
V gene: TRBV7-9
J gene: TRBJ2-7
CDR3 length: 15
clone size: few
CDR3 DNA: TGTGCCAGCAGCTCTTCCGGACGGGGGAGGATAGAGCAGTACTTC
CDR3 protein: CASSSSGRGRIEQYF

D gene: -
V gene: TRBV12-5
J gene: TRBJ1-2
CDR3 length: 10
clone size: few
CDR3 DNA: TGTGCTAGTGGTTTACTTTTGAACACCTTC
CDR3 protein: CASGLLLNTF

D gene: -
V gene: TRBV11-1
J gene: TRBJ2-6
CDR3 length: 14
clone size: -
CDR3 DNA: TGTGCCAGCAGCCGGGGTGACGGGGCCAACGTCCTGACTTTC
CDR3 protein: CASSRGDGANVLTF

D gene: -
V gene: TRBV6-1
J gene: TRBJ1-5
CDR3 length: 16
clone size: -
CDR3 DNA: TGTGCCAGCAGTAGCGGGACCGGTTTAAGCAATCAGCCCCAGCATTTT
CDR3 protein: CASSSGTGLSNQPQHF

D gene: -
V gene: TRBV7-9
J gene: TRBJ1-1
CDR3 length: 14
clone size: -
CDR3 DNA: TGTGCCAGCAGCTATCAGCATGGTGGAACTGAAGCTTTCTTT
CDR3 protein: CASSYQHGGTEAFF

D gene: TRBD1
V gene: TRBV5-1
J gene: TRBJ2-5
CDR3 length: 15
clone size: many
CDR3 DNA: TGCGCCAGCACCCTTACAGGGGCACCACAAGAGACCCAGTACTTC
CDR3 protein: CASTLTGAPQETQYF

D gene: -
V gene: TRBV20-1
J gene: TRBJ2-1
CDR3 length: 16
clone size: -
CDR3 DNA: TGCAGTGCTCCGAAGGGGGAGGCCCCCTCCTACAGTGAGCAGTTCTTC
CDR3 protein: CSAPKGEAPSYSEQFF

D gene: -
V gene: TRBV5-1
J gene: TRBJ2-2
CDR3 length: 16
clone size: few
CDR3 DNA: TGCGCCAGCAGCCGAGACAAAACCTCGAACACCGGGGAGCTGTTTTTT
CDR3 protein: CASSRDKTSNTGELFF

D gene: -
V gene: TRBV18
J gene: TRBJ1-1
CDR3 length: 12
clone size: many
CDR3 DNA: TGTGCCAGCTCACCACGGGCAGTAGAAGCTTTCTTT
CDR3 protein: CASSPRAVEAFF

D gene: -
V gene: TRBV9
J gene: TRBJ1-1
CDR3 length: 15
clone size: -
CDR3 DNA: TGTGCCAGCAGCGTAGGTTCCAGGAAAGACACTGAAGCTTTCTTT
CDR3 protein: CASSVGSRKDTEAFF

D gene: -
V gene: TRBV29-1
J gene: TRBJ1-5
CDR3 length: 15
clone size: many
CDR3 DNA: TGCAGCGTTGCAGACGGGGTGTTGGGCAATCAGCCCCAGCATTTT
CDR3 protein: CSVADGVLGNQPQHF

D gene: -
V gene: TRBV20-1
J gene: TRBJ1-5
CDR3 length: 12
clone size: -
CDR3 DNA: TGCAGTGCTAGAGGAGGTGGTCAGCCCCAGCATTTT
CDR3 protein: CSARGGGQPQHF

D gene: -
V gene: TRBV7-8
J gene: TRBJ1-6
CDR3 length: 15
clone size: many
CDR3 DNA: TGTGCCAGCAGCTTACAGGGACGTTTCAATTCACCCCTCCACTTT
CDR3 protein: CASSLQGRFNSPLHF

D gene: -
V gene: TRBV12-3/TRBV12-4
J gene: TRBJ2-1
CDR3 length: 18
clone size: -
CDR3 DNA: TGTGCCTTCAGTTTTTCCAGGGGAGATTCTTTCGTCGGCAATGAGCAGTTCTTC
CDR3 protein: CAFSFSRGDSFVGNEQFF

D gene: TRBD2
V gene: TRBV20-1
J gene: TRBJ2-3
CDR3 length: 15
clone size: -
CDR3 DNA: TGCAGTGCTAGATTGGCTAGCGGGAACACAGATACGCAGTATTTT
CDR3 protein: CSARLASGNTDTQYF

D gene: -
V gene: TRBV20-1
J gene: TRBJ2-2
CDR3 length: 15
clone size: many
CDR3 DNA: TGCAGTGCTAGAGATTCCCCCGGGAGTGCCGGGGAGCTGTTTTTT
CDR3 protein: CSARDSPGSAGELFF

D gene: TRBD2
V gene: TRBV10-1
J gene: TRBJ2-1
CDR3 length: 19
clone size: few
CDR3 DNA: TGCGCCAGCAGTCGGGAAGGTAGCGGGAGCTCACGAACCTACAATGAGCAGTTCTTC
CDR3 protein: CASSREGSGSSRTYNEQFF

D gene: -
V gene: TRBV25-1
J gene: TRBJ2-1
CDR3 length: 14
clone size: many
CDR3 DNA: -
CDR3 protein: CASSAFGEGNEQFF

D gene: -
V gene: TRBV21-1
J gene: TRBJ2-3
CDR3 length: 19
clone size: once
CDR3 DNA: TGTGCCAGCAGCTCCCCGCGTCTAGCGGGGGGGCCGGACACAGATACGCAGTATTTT
CDR3 protein: CASSSPRLAGGPDTDTQYF

D gene: -
V gene: TRBV7-8
J gene: TRBJ1-1
CDR3 length: 13
clone size: many
CDR3 DNA: TGTGCCAGCAGCCAAGGGGCGAACACTGAAGCTTTCTTT
CDR3 protein: CASSQGANTEAFF

D gene: -
V gene: TRBV3-1
J gene: TRBJ2-7
CDR3 length: 14
clone size: few
CDR3 DNA: TGTGCCAGCAGCCCGGGACGGCAACGAGGCGAGCAGTACTTC
CDR3 protein: CASSPGRQRGEQYF

D gene: TRBD1
V gene: TRBV11-2
J gene: TRBJ2-3
CDR3 length: 12
clone size: -
CDR3 DNA: TGTGCCAGCAGCTCGAACAGGGGTACGCAGTATTTT
CDR3 protein: CASSSNRGTQYF

D gene: TRBD2
V gene: TRBV7-8
J gene: TRBJ2-2
CDR3 length: 16
clone size: many
CDR3 DNA: TGTGCCAGCAGCCCCCTAGCGGATCCTAACACCGGGGAGCTGTTTTTT
CDR3 protein: CASSPLADPNTGELFF

D gene: -
V gene: TRBV20-1
J gene: TRBJ1-2
CDR3 length: 13
clone size: -
CDR3 DNA: TGCAGTGCTATCCCCCAGAGTCGACATGGCTACACCTTC
CDR3 protein: CSAIPQSRHGYTF

D gene: TRBD2
V gene: TRBV7-2
J gene: TRBJ2-1
CDR3 length: 16
clone size: -
CDR3 DNA: TGTGCCAGCAGCCGCCGGACTAGCGGGGAGGTCTATGAGCAGTTCTTC
CDR3 protein: CASSRRTSGEVYEQFF

D gene: -
V gene: TRBV12-3/TRBV12-4
J gene: TRBJ1-2
CDR3 length: 17
clone size: many
CDR3 DNA: TGTGCCAGCAGTTTAGCGATAGGGGACACTAGAACTTATGGCTACACCTTC
CDR3 protein: CASSLAIGDTRTYGYTF

D gene: -
V gene: TRBV20-1
J gene: TRBJ2-4
CDR3 length: 16
clone size: few
CDR3 DNA: TGCAGTGCTAGACCTCGGGGGGCGGGAGAATCGAACATTCAGTACTTC
CDR3 protein: CSARPRGAGESNIQYF

D gene: -
V gene: TRBV3-1
J gene: TRBJ2-1
CDR3 length: 15
clone size: many
CDR3 DNA: TGTGCCAGCAGCCAAGTCCAGGCGGGCAGGAATGAGCAGTTCTTC
CDR3 protein: CASSQVQAGRNEQFF

D gene: -
V gene: TRBV5-5
J gene: TRBJ2-4
CDR3 length: 16
clone size: few
CDR3 DNA: TGTGCCAGCAGCTTGTCAGGGTTCGAGGCCAAAAACATTCAGTACTTC
CDR3 protein: CASSLSGFEAKNIQYF

D gene: -
V gene: TRBV12-3/TRBV12-4
J gene: TRBJ1-5
CDR3 length: 14
clone size: -
CDR3 DNA: TGTGCCAGCGTTTTTGATCGAACCAATCAGCCCCAGCATTTT
CDR3 protein: CASVFDRTNQPQHF

D gene: -
V gene: TRBV12-3/TRBV12-4
J gene: TRBJ1-1
CDR3 length: 11
clone size: -
CDR3 DNA: TGTGCCAGCAGAACTCAGGGTGAAGCTTTCTTT
CDR3 protein: CASRTQGEAFF